Below, 9 T cell receptor beta chains from the same sample are listed, as sequenced in a study of a mutant IDH1 vaccine in newly diagnosed glioma. Only in-frame clones appear in the TCRdb table, and some are missing; sequencing was by immunoSEQ multiplex PCR. The data show 60,000 or so clones, with about 88% seen just once and 4% held by the top ten. Their antigens remain unidentified. Time point reported: week 23, last vaccination. Vaccination used 300 ug of mutant IDH1 20-mer peptide per dose, with topical imiquimod. The sample in question was PBMCs, obtained from a glioma patient whose treatment included an IDH1 peptide vaccine. The receptors originated from a man aged 25-45 years with glioma.

This clone was recorded once. V gene TRBV30 combines with J gene TRBJ2-5; 9 bases map to TRBD2. This CDR3 is built from 17 residues. From germline, CDR1 is GTSNPN and CDR2 SVGIG (reference sequence). Unmatched junction bases numbered 15, after V lost 5 bases and J lost 2 bases. CDR3 amino acids: CAWSGGAGGILQETQYF. DNA for the CDR3: TGTGCCTGGTCCGGGGGAGCGGGGGGAATTCTACAAGAGACCCAGTACTTC.

This chain uses TRBV27 with TRBJ1-2; no reliable D call. Trimming pared 2 bases from V and 7 bases from J, leaving 17 bases between. Germline V CDR1 and CDR2: MNHEY, SMNVEV (reference sequence). CDR3 length: 15 amino acids. The CDR3 DNA is TGTGCCAGCAGTTTACTGAGTGAACCAGGCGGTGGCTACACCTTC. Amino acids: CASSLLSEPGGGYTF.

In this sample, this clone turned up a few times. V and J are TRBV7-9 and TRBJ1-5, with D uncertain. This CDR3 is 14 amino acids long. The V gene's germline CDR1 is SEHNR and CDR2 FQNEAQ (reference sequence). The V end was cut by 3 bases, the J end by 3 bases, with 9 bases between. CDR3 bases: TGTGCCAGCAGCTTCATAGGGTTCAATCAGCCCCAGCATTTT. This encodes CASSFIGFNQPQHF.

The sample holds one count of this clone. The chain combines TRBV4-2 with TRBJ1-2, with D possibly TRBD1 on 5 matching bases. Trimming took off 0 bases at V and 5 bases at J, with 19 bases between the two ends. Germline values: CDR1 LGHNA, CDR2 YNFKEQ. This CDR3 has 17 residues. The CDR3 DNA reads TGTGCCAGCAGCCAAGACGGGGCGTGGGGGTTTGCGTATGGCTACACCTTC. As protein: CASSQDGAWGFAYGYTF.

V usage is TRBV5-1 and J usage is TRBJ1-1; D unresolved. Trimming left V 4 bases short and J 1 base short, with 11 bases between. Per the germline V gene, CDR1 is SGHRS and CDR2 is YFSETQ. This CDR3 is built from 14 residues. Here the CDR3 reads CASSRRSGNTEAFF. CDR3 nucleotides: TGCGCCAGCAGCCGTCGGTCGGGGAACACTGAAGCTTTCTTT.

This clone came up a few times. The V call is TRBV10-2, the J call TRBJ1-5; TRBD1 might be the D (5 bases). There are 19 residues in the CDR3. V dropped 2 bases and J dropped 3 bases, with 23 bases sitting between them. Germline V gene sequence: CDR1 WSHSY, CDR2 SAAADI. The CDR3 reads CASSEIGGYGRFPNQPQHF. CDR3 sequence (DNA): TGCGCCAGCAGTGAGATCGGGGGGTATGGTCGTTTCCCCAATCAGCCCCAGCATTTT.

The chain recombines TRBV28 with TRBJ2-4; possibly TRBD2 for D (6 bases). CDR1 is MDHEN, CDR2 SYDVKM, per germline. This CDR3 comprises 15 residues. Trimming removed 6 bases at V and 6 bases at J, with 18 bases between. The CDR3 reads CASSISFRERNIQYF. The CDR3 coding sequence is TGTGCCAGCAGCATCTCGTTTCGGGAGAGAAACATTCAGTACTTC. Together with reference TRBV28 and TRBJ2-4, the CDR3 gives the full variable domain: DVKVTQSSRYLVKRTGEKVFLECVQDMDHENMFWYRQDPGLGLRLIYFSYDVKMKEKGDIPEGYSVSREKKERFSLILESASTNQTSMYLCASSISFRERNIQYFGAGTRLSVL.

This chain connects TRBV19 to TRBJ2-7, with D uncertain. Germline assignment: CDR1 LNHDA and CDR2 SQIVND (reference sequence). The CDR3 has 13 residues. The V gene lost 2 bases and the J gene lost 3 bases, with 8 bases spanning the gap. The CDR3: CASSIITFYEQYF. CDR3 sequence (DNA): TGTGCCAGTAGTATAATAACCTTCTACGAGCAGTACTTC.

The chain employs TRBV9 and TRBJ2-7; D gene unclear. The V gene lost 2 bases and the J gene lost 3 bases, with 12 bases spanning the gap. CDR1 is SGDLS and CDR2 is YYNGEE in the germline V gene. The CDR3 covers 14 residues. CDR3 sequence: CASSVNLNFYEQYF. The CDR3 DNA sequence: TGTGCCAGCAGCGTGAATTTAAACTTCTACGAGCAGTACTTC.